The T cell receptor (beta chain) described here comes from a study of post-analysis software for immune sequencing data. For the study at large: Secondary progressive, relapsing-remitting and progressive-relapsing multiple sclerosis were among the included disease courses. Study-wide points: With TRBV5-6, TRBV5-1 and TRBV20-1 included, five TRBV segments were more frequent in patients than in controls.

Unique molecular identifiers had been added to the TCR beta cDNA libraries. T cells, about 0.95 to 10 million of them, yielded hundreds of thousands of cDNA molecules. TCRdb independently ran MiXCR on the PCR reads; one entry per CDR3 protein. The sample comprises 800,000 to 950,000 distinct CDR3 sequences, roughly 50% of which are singletons, and about 4.5% rests with the top ten. Trimming removed 0 bases at V and 0 bases at J, with 18 bases between. The CDR3 runs 19 residues. Germline lookup yields CDR1 MNHEY and CDR2 SVGAGI. As concerns this clonotype: Its antigen is unknown.

The source of this sequence is a girl between 5 and 17 years old with multiple sclerosis. Specimen: blood. The chain combines TRBV6-5 with TRBJ1-3, with no clear D. CDR3 nucleotides: TGTGCCAGCAGTTACTCTATCTTCGCCGGCCAGTTCTCTGGAAACACCATATATTTT. It translates to CASSYSIFAGQFSGNTIYF.